The 18 T cell receptor beta chains in this list originate from one sample, sequenced in a study of T-cell memory formation after mild COVID-19. TCRdb re-analysed the 5' RACE reads in MiXCR, keeping a single row per CDR3 protein. The repertoire holds approximately 210,000 distinct CDR3 sequences, with around 18% as singletons. The sequencing sample was made of PBMCs or a T cell subset sorted from them (not recorded which). The receptors originated from an adult woman who had mild COVID-19 (a few samples of this study predate the infection). Cell type and time point are not known.

In its sample, this clonotype was seen a few times. The chain joins TRBV5-6 to TRBJ1-1; D remains ambiguous. The V gene lost 0 bases and the J gene lost 7 bases, with 7 bases spanning the gap. The germline V gene has CDR1 SGHDT and CDR2 YYEEEE. CDR3 length: 12 amino acids. CDR3 sequence: CASSLVPSEAFF. CDR3 in DNA: TGTGCCAGCAGCTTGGTACCAAGTGAAGCTTTCTTT.

This rearrangement joins TRBV5-5 to TRBJ1-1; D is undetermined. This CDR3 region has 14 residues. The V gene's germline CDR1 is SGHKS and CDR2 YYEKEE (reference sequence). Deletions cut 1 base from V and 2 bases from J, with 9 bases between. Written as DNA, the CDR3 is TGTGCCAGCAGCTTGCTGGATCTAAACACTGAAGCTTTCTTT. It specifies CASSLLDLNTEAFF.

The J gene is TRBJ2-3, the V gene TRBV7-8; 7 nucleotides agree with TRBD1. Germline V CDR1 and CDR2: SGHVS, FQNEAQ. The V gene end was trimmed by 4 bases and the J gene end by 4 bases; junction bases not matched to a gene: 8. CDR3 size: 15 residues. CDR3 DNA: TGTGCCAGCAGCTCCTACAGGGGCAGTGCAGATACGCAGTATTTT. This codes for CASSSYRGSADTQYF.

The chain is built from TRBV7-3 and TRBJ1-2, with a possible D match to TRBD1 (5 bases). Germline V gene data show CDR1 as SGHTA and CDR2 as FQGTGA. The CDR3 runs 13 residues. Trimming took 1 base from V and 7 from J, leaving 10 bases between them. The CDR3 DNA sequence: TGTGCCAGCAGCTTAAAATCAGGGTTTGGCTACACCTTC. It is translated as CASSLKSGFGYTF.

This clonotype occurred a few times. The rearrangement links TRBV12-3 or TRBV12-4 to TRBJ2-6; unclear D gene. Trimming shortened V by 6 bases and J by 0 bases, and 9 bases separated the two germline ends. CDR3 length: 15 residues. The CDR3 sequence: CASRRHSSGANVLTF. The CDR3 DNA reads as TGTGCCAGCAGACGGCACTCCTCTGGGGCCAACGTCCTGACTTTC.

This chain joins TRBV20-1 and TRBJ1-2; no clear D. Trimming removed 3 bases from V and 3 bases from J, with 20 bases in between. Per the germline V gene, CDR1 is DFQATT and CDR2 is SNEGSKA (reference sequence). The CDR3 extends over 16 amino acids. CDR3 sequence: CSASHPTALRYYGYTF. The CDR3 DNA reads as TGCAGTGCTAGTCACCCCACAGCGCTGAGATACTATGGCTACACCTTC.

This clonotype was counted only a few times. The V gene is TRBV11-2, the J gene TRBJ2-1; possibly TRBD1 or TRBD2 for D (6 bases each). Germline V CDR1 and CDR2: SGHAT, FQNNGV. This CDR3 contains 15 residues. Trimming removed 3 bases from V and 6 bases from J, with 15 bases in between. CDR3 nucleotide sequence: TGTGCCAGCAGCTTTAATCGCGGGACATCCAATGAGCAGTTCTTC. The encoded protein is CASSFNRGTSNEQFF. Supplemented by reference TRBV11-2 and TRBJ2-1, the full variable domain reads EAGVAQSPRYKIIEKRQSVAFWCNPISGHATLYWYQQILGQGPKLLIQFQNNGVVDDSQLPKDRFSAERLKGVDSTLKIQPAKLEDSAVYLCASSFNRGTSNEQFFGPGTRLTVL.

This clonotype was detected a few times. V usage is TRBV4-2 and J usage is TRBJ2-1, with D tentatively TRBD1 or TRBD2 (5 bases each). The V gene's germline CDR1 is LGHNA and CDR2 YNFKEQ. This CDR3 spans 16 amino acids. Trimming took off 5 bases at V and 8 bases at J, with 22 bases between the two ends. In DNA, the CDR3 is TGTGCCAGCAGCGCACGACTGGTAACTGTGGGGGATGAGCAGTTCTTC. Its translation: CASSARLVTVGDEQFF.

The sample holds a few counts of this clonotype. The genes are TRBV20-1 and TRBJ2-1; D gene uncertain. The CDR3 spans 11 residues. Germline-derived CDR1 and CDR2 are DFQATT and SNEGSKA (reference sequence). V was clipped by 5 bases and J by 5 bases, with 7 bases between them. CDR3 nucleotide sequence: TGCAGTGCTCCGACCCACAATGAGCAGTTCTTC. It specifies CSAPTHNEQFF.

This chain uses TRBV20-1 with TRBJ2-4; D may correspond to TRBD1 or TRBD2 (5 bases each). The CDR3 consists of 12 residues. The V gene lost 4 bases and the J gene lost 8 bases, with 12 bases spanning the gap. CDR1 is DFQATT and CDR2 is SNEGSKA in the germline V gene (reference sequence). CDR3 nucleotide sequence: TGCAGTGCTACAGGGCTGGGGGACATTCAGTACTTC. Amino acids: CSATGLGDIQYF.

This clonotype has ten or more counts. This chain connects TRBV5-1 to TRBJ1-2; 7 bases fit TRBD1. CDR1 and CDR2 from the germline V gene are SGHRS and YFSETQ. The V and J ends lost 4 bases and 4 bases, in that order; junction bases with no gene match: 7. This CDR3 region has 14 residues. The CDR3 DNA is TGCGCCAGCAGCCGAGAGGGACAGCTCTATGGCTACACCTTC. Encoded protein: CASSREGQLYGYTF.

The chain is built from TRBV7-9 and TRBJ1-1, with TRBD1 matching 9 bases. Trimming at V came to 1 base and at J to 6 bases, leaving 12 bases not matched to a gene. In germline, CDR1 is SEHNR, CDR2 FQNEAQ (reference sequence). The CDR3 has 17 amino acids. The chain's CDR3 is CASSLGTGVVSSAEAFF. The CDR3 nucleotides read TGTGCCAGCAGCTTAGGGACAGGGGTGGTCTCAAGCGCTGAAGCTTTCTTT. Together with reference TRBV7-9 and TRBJ1-1, the CDR3 gives the full variable domain: DTGVSQNPRHKITKRGQNVTFRCDPISEHNRLYWYRQTLGQGPEFLTYFQNEAQLEKSRLLSDRFSAERPKGSFSTLEIQRTEQGDSAMYLCASSLGTGVVSSAEAFFGQGTRLTVV.

Many counts were recorded for this clonotype. The rearrangement links TRBV12-3 or TRBV12-4 to TRBJ1-1; D uncertain. V lost 1 base and J 3 bases, leaving 0 bases between the germline ends. The CDR3 runs to 11 residues. CDR3: CASSLDTEAFF. The CDR3, as DNA: TGTGCCAGCAGTTTAGACACTGAAGCTTTCTTT.

This clonotype has just a few counts. CDR3 DNA sequence: TGTGCCAGCAGCTTAACAGGGGGCGCGGGAGGCAGTCAGCCCCAGCATTTT. Translating gives CASSLTGGAGGSQPQHF. The chain is built from TRBV7-2 and TRBJ1-5; 9 bases are shared with TRBD1. The CDR3 totals 17 residues. Germline CDR1 reads SGHTA; CDR2 reads FQGNSA. With 2 bases clipped from V and 6 bases from J, the junction kept 11 bases outside the gene matches.

This clonotype was found a few times. The CDR3 sequence: CSAYTGTRGNYGYTF. CDR3 bases: TGCAGTGCTTATACAGGGACCCGGGGAAACTATGGCTACACCTTC. J is TRBJ1-2 and V is TRBV20-1; the D gene is possibly TRBD1 (6 bases). CDR1 DFQATT and CDR2 SNEGSKA come from the germline V gene (reference sequence). The ends were cut back, 5 bases at V and 2 bases at J, with 18 bases in the middle. This CDR3 has 15 residues.

The chain employs TRBV7-9 and TRBJ1-1; a weak D match, TRBD1 (5 bases). The V end was cut by 1 base, the J end by 14 bases, with 17 bases between. From germline, CDR1 is SEHNR and CDR2 FQNEAQ (reference sequence). This CDR3 is built from 13 residues. The CDR3, as DNA: TGTGCCAGCAGCTTAGGAGGGGCGCTAAACGCCTTCTTT. This encodes CASSLGGALNAFF.

This clonotype came up a few times. The rearrangement joins TRBV5-1 to TRBJ2-1; 9 nucleotides agree with TRBD1. This CDR3 is 16 amino acids long. In germline, CDR1 is SGHRS, CDR2 YFSETQ. V lost 2 bases to trimming and J lost 2 bases; unmatched junction nucleotides: 5. DNA for the CDR3: TGCGCCAGCAGCTTACCGGGACAGGGAGCCTACAATGAGCAGTTCTTC. Residues: CASSLPGQGAYNEQFF.

DNA for the CDR3: TGCAGCGTTGTCGGGGGGAAGTCCTATGGCTACACCTTC. Encoded protein: CSVVGGKSYGYTF. The V gene is TRBV29-1, the J gene TRBJ1-2; D perhaps matches TRBD1 (5 bases). This CDR3 has 13 residues. V was trimmed by 4 bases and J by 4 bases, leaving 13 bases between them. Looked up from germline, CDR1 is SQVTM and CDR2 is ANQGSEA. The full variable domain, its missing parts supplied by reference TRBV29-1 and TRBJ1-2, is SAVISQKPSRDICQRGTSLTIQCQVDSQVTMMFWYRQQPGQSLTLIATANQGSEATYESGFVIDKFPISRPNLTFSTLTVSNMSPEDSSIYLCSVVGGKSYGYTFGSGTRLTVV.